A single sample gave rise to the 30 T cell receptor beta chains below, sequenced in a study of blood T cell repertoires in COVID-19. Measured with immunoSEQ multiplex PCR; TCRdb has only the in-frame clones, and not every one. The sample includes 400,000 or so clones, around 90% of them seen just once. The material sequenced was PBMCs or T cells enriched from blood (not recorded which). The receptors originated from a woman between 40 and 50 years old with acute COVID-19.

In DNA, the CDR3 is TGTGCCACCGCGGGGATTCGGGGAGAGACCCAGTACTTC. This sequence encodes CATAGIRGETQYF. The chain has TRBV19 and TRBJ2-5; possibly TRBD2 for D (6 bases). V lost 10 bases and J 4 bases, leaving 16 bases between the germline ends. The CDR3 is 13 amino acids. The germline CDR1 and CDR2 sequences are LNHDA and SQIVND (reference sequence).

The chain is built from TRBV7-2 and TRBJ1-5; 7 bases line up with TRBD1. Germline lookup yields CDR1 SGHTA and CDR2 FQGNSA. V lost 5 bases to trimming and J lost 5 bases; unmatched junction nucleotides: 12. The CDR3 runs to 16 residues. The CDR3 region has the DNA TGTGCCAGCAGCACGCGTACAGGGGTTGGGGATCAGCCCCAGCATTTT. Translation gives CASSTRTGVGDQPQHF.

The V gene is TRBV29-1, the J gene TRBJ1-1; D is possibly TRBD1 (6 bases). This CDR3 has 11 residues. The germline V gene encodes CDR1 SQVTM and CDR2 ANQGSEA. V lost 5 bases, J lost 4 bases, and 8 bases lay in between. The CDR3 is CSVSRGTEAFF. As DNA, the CDR3 is TGCAGCGTTAGCAGGGGCACTGAAGCTTTCTTT.

The chain is built from TRBV6-1 and TRBJ2-3, with TRBD2 matching over 10 bases. Germline V gene data show CDR1 as MNHNS and CDR2 as SASEGT. Trimming removed 3 bases from V and 3 bases from J; junction bases left unmatched: 9. The CDR3 extends over 17 amino acids. The CDR3 region has the DNA TGTGCCAGCAGTGAGGCCCTGCGAGCGGGGGGGACAGATACGCAGTATTTT. Translation gives CASSEALRAGGTDTQYF.

In its sample, this clone was seen once. V and J are TRBV27 and TRBJ2-5, with D unclear. Germline CDR1 and CDR2: MNHEY and SMNVEV (reference sequence). This CDR3 region has 11 residues. The ends were cut back, 5 bases at V and 5 bases at J, with 6 bases in the middle. The CDR3 bases are TGTGCCAGCAGTCCTAGGGAGACCCAGTACTTC. This sequence encodes CASSPRETQYF.

The chain joins TRBV6-2 or TRBV6-3 to TRBJ1-4; 9 nucleotides match TRBD1. V dropped 6 bases and J dropped 6; count of bases not matched to a gene: 8. The CDR3 length is 15 residues. CDR1 is MNHEY, CDR2 SVGEGT, per germline. CDR3 bases: TGTGCCAGCAGCTGGACAGGGGTGTGGGATGAAAAACTGTTTTTT. Its protein product is CASSWTGVWDEKLFF.

The gene calls are TRBV3-1 (or the pseudogene TRBV3-2) and TRBJ2-2; no clear D. The CDR3 is made up of 15 amino acids. The germline V gene has CDR1 LGHDT and CDR2 YNNKEL (reference sequence). Trimming pared 1 base from V and 0 bases from J, leaving 6 bases between. The CDR3 here is CASSQVAANTGELFF. In DNA, the CDR3 is TGTGCCAGCAGCCAAGTGGCCGCGAACACCGGGGAGCTGTTTTTT.

This clone was seen once. This chain connects TRBV11-2 to TRBJ2-5; possible D gene TRBD1, 5 bases. The CDR3 contains 14 residues. V was clipped by 2 bases and J by 5 bases, with 12 bases between them. The germline V gene encodes CDR1 SGHAT and CDR2 FQNNGV. CDR3 sequence (DNA): TGTGCCAGCAGCTTACTAGGGGCTGGGGAGACCCAGTACTTC. Encoded protein: CASSLLGAGETQYF.

The chain has TRBV4-2 and TRBJ2-7; D uncertain. This CDR3 is 16 amino acids long. V lost 0 bases, J lost 3 bases, and 15 bases lay in between. Germline loops: CDR1 LGHNA, CDR2 YNFKEQ. The CDR3 coding sequence is TGTGCCAGCAGCCAAGATCTCGGTTCGATCGACTACGAGCAGTACTTC. Protein sequence: CASSQDLGSIDYEQYF.

In this sample, this clone turned up a few times. The V call is TRBV5-1, the J call TRBJ1-2; D is unresolved. This CDR3 comprises 14 residues. CDR1 is SGHRS, CDR2 YFSETQ, per germline. Trimming removed 1 base at V and 0 bases at J, with 7 bases between. In nucleotides, the CDR3 is TGCGCCAGCAGCTTGCCCACACCTAACTATGGCTACACCTTC. It specifies CASSLPTPNYGYTF.

This clone was seen a single time. This chain joins TRBV2 and TRBJ1-6, with D hard to call. Trimming cost V 7 bases and J 9 bases, with 19 bases left between them. This CDR3 has 15 amino acids. The germline gives CDR1 SNHLY, CDR2 FYNNEI. The CDR3 spells CASTLDGSRGSPLHF. In nucleotides, the CDR3 is TGTGCCAGCACTCTAGACGGGAGCAGAGGTTCACCCCTCCACTTT.

The rearrangement links TRBV7-8 to TRBJ1-4; D possibly corresponds to TRBD1 (5 bases). Trimming removed 5 bases at V and 8 bases at J, with 15 bases between. This CDR3 region has 14 residues. CDR1 SGHVS and CDR2 FQNEAQ come from the germline V gene. For the CDR3, the DNA is TGTGCCAGCAGCCGGGGGAGAGAGGGAGAAAAACTGTTTTTT. As protein: CASSRGREGEKLFF.

V is TRBV7-8 and J is TRBJ1-1, with 7 nucleotides matching TRBD1. V was clipped by 5 bases and J by 1 base; unmatched bases: 4. Germline V gives CDR1 SGHVS, CDR2 FQNEAQ. The CDR3 loop spans 14 amino acids. In DNA form, the CDR3 reads TGTGCCAGCAGCCCCGACAGGGCGAACACTGAAGCTTTCTTT. It specifies CASSPDRANTEAFF. Combining the CDR3 with reference TRBV7-8 and TRBJ1-1 gives the whole variable domain GAGVSQSPRYKVAKRGQDVALRCDPISGHVSLFWYQQALGQGPEFLTYFQNEAQLDKSGLPSDRFFAERPEGSVSTLKIQRTQQEDSAVYLCASSPDRANTEAFFGQGTRLTVV.

The chain uses TRBV6-5 and TRBJ1-5; no clear D. The CDR3 is made up of 15 amino acids. Trimming shortened V by 0 bases and J by 3 bases, and 9 bases separated the two germline ends. Germline CDR1 and CDR2: MNHEY and SVGAGI. The CDR3 is CASSYSSRINQPQHF. The CDR3 DNA follows: TGTGCCAGCAGTTACTCTAGCCGAATCAATCAGCCCCAGCATTTT.

The chain uses TRBV11-2 and TRBJ1-2; 7 bases are shared with TRBD1. This CDR3 is 15 amino acids long. Germline V gene lookup returns CDR1 SGHAT and CDR2 FQNNGV. After removal of 4 bases from V and 7 bases from J, the junction contained 12 bases not matched to a gene. CDR3: CASSSTRAGGGGYTF. CDR3 coding DNA: TGTGCCAGCAGCTCAACCCGGGCAGGGGGTGGTGGCTACACCTTC.

The CDR3 spells CASSSIYGGHNEQFF. CDR3 DNA sequence: TGTGCCAGCAGCTCTATTTACGGGGGGCACAATGAGCAGTTCTTC. This sequence joins TRBV11-2 and TRBJ2-1; weak D call: TRBD2 (7 bases). V was pared by 4 bases and J by 5 bases, with 15 bases between. The CDR3 is made up of 15 amino acids. Germline values: CDR1 SGHAT, CDR2 FQNNGV.

The V gene is TRBV20-1, the J gene TRBJ1-1, with TRBD1 matching 7 bases. Per the germline V gene, CDR1 is DFQATT and CDR2 is SNEGSKA (reference sequence). J lost 6 bases, V lost 4 bases, and 2 bases had no gene match. The CDR3 totals 11 residues. In DNA form, the CDR3 reads TGCAGTGCTACCAGGGGGTCTGAAGCTTTCTTT. Residues: CSATRGSEAFF.

J is TRBJ1-4 and V is TRBV24-1; 9 nucleotides line up with TRBD1. Trimming at V came to 2 bases and at J to 4 bases, leaving 4 bases not matched to a gene. This CDR3 has 16 amino acids. Germline V lookup: CDR1 KGHDR, CDR2 SFDVKD. The CDR3 DNA follows: TGTGCCACCAGTGATTGGACAGGGGCAGGTAATGAAAAACTGTTTTTT. This sequence encodes CATSDWTGAGNEKLFF.

The V and J genes are TRBV24-1 and TRBJ2-2; D gene unclear. From germline, CDR1 is KGHDR and CDR2 SFDVKD. V lost 5 bases and J 3 bases, leaving 6 bases between the germline ends. CDR3 length: 13 amino acids. CDR3: CATSGIDTGELFF. The CDR3 bases are TGTGCCACCAGTGGTATAGACACCGGGGAGCTGTTTTTT.

This clone has just one count. The CDR3 coding sequence is TGTGCCAGCAGTCTTTGGACTAGCGGGGGACTGCTCTCCTACAATGAGCAGTTCTTC. It is translated as CASSLWTSGGLLSYNEQFF. This sequence joins TRBV6-2 or TRBV6-3 and TRBJ2-1, with 13 bases fitting TRBD2. The germline V gene has CDR1 MNHEY and CDR2 SVGEGT. V shed 5 bases and J 0 bases; nucleotides not matched to a gene: 10. This CDR3 spans 19 amino acids.

The gene calls are TRBV29-1 and TRBJ1-1; D may be TRBD1 (5 bases). The germline V and J ends were trimmed by 6 bases and 7 bases, with 12 bases remaining between them. The CDR3 spans 11 residues. Germline CDR1 is SQVTM and CDR2 is ANQGSEA. Here the CDR3 reads CSVPDTGEAFF. DNA of the CDR3: TGCAGCGTCCCGGACACTGGTGAAGCTTTCTTT.

This clone was observed a single time. The chain carries TRBV6-6 and TRBJ2-7, with TRBD2 matching over 8 bases. This CDR3 region has 15 residues. V shed 6 bases, J shed 2 bases, and the junction held 9 bases outside the gene matches. The germline gives CDR1 MNHNY, CDR2 SVGAGI (reference sequence). The CDR3 region is CASSRGLADTYEQYF. CDR3 nucleotide sequence: TGTGCCAGCAGCCGCGGACTAGCTGATACCTACGAGCAGTACTTC.

The rearrangement uses TRBV3-1 (or the pseudogene TRBV3-2) and TRBJ2-7; 8 nucleotides agree with TRBD2. V trimming: 0 bases; J trimming: 10 bases; junction bases outside the gene matches: 5. The CDR3 is made up of 13 amino acids. Germline-derived CDR1 and CDR2 are LGHDT and YNNKEL (reference sequence). The CDR3 DNA reads TGTGCCAGCAGCCAAGAACGGCGGGGGGCCCAGTACTTC. This translates into CASSQERRGAQYF.

The rearrangement links TRBV27 to TRBJ1-4; D gene uncertain. Germline V lookup: CDR1 MNHEY, CDR2 SMNVEV (reference sequence). The CDR3 covers 15 residues. V was trimmed by 0 bases and J by 4 bases, leaving 9 bases between them. The CDR3 DNA follows: TGTGCCAGCAGTTTATCGATGGGCTTTAATGAAAAACTGTTTTTT. Translation: CASSLSMGFNEKLFF.

V and J are TRBV5-1 and TRBJ2-3, with 7 bases aligning to TRBD2. The CDR3 loop spans 16 amino acids. V trimming: 6 bases; J trimming: 0 bases; junction bases outside the gene matches: 10. In germline, CDR1 is SGHRS, CDR2 YFSETQ. For the CDR3, the DNA is TGCGCCAGCAATCTCCCCGAGCGGGGTAGCACAGATACGCAGTATTTT. Protein sequence: CASNLPERGSTDTQYF. Full variable domain (rest looked up from reference TRBV5-1 and TRBJ2-3): KAGVTQTPRYLIKTRGQQVTLSCSPISGHRSVSWYQQTPGQGLQFLFEYFSETQRNKGNFPGRFSGRQFSNSRSEMNVSTLELGDSALYLCASNLPERGSTDTQYFGPGTRLTVL.

This clone showed up just once. The gene calls are TRBV19 and TRBJ2-5; 11 bases are a match to TRBD1. This CDR3 has 15 amino acids. Unmatched junction bases numbered 2, after V lost 0 bases and J lost 5 bases. Germline CDR1 and CDR2: LNHDA and SQIVND (reference sequence). The CDR3 loop is CASSIEDRGRETQYF. The CDR3 DNA reads TGTGCCAGTAGTATAGAGGACAGGGGGCGGGAGACCCAGTACTTC. The full variable domain, with the rest looked up from reference TRBV19 and TRBJ2-5, is DGGITQSPKYLFRKEGQNVTLSCEQNLNHDAMYWYRQDPGQGLRLIYYSQIVNDFQKGDIAEGYSVSREKKESFPLTVTSAQKNPTAFYLCASSIEDRGRETQYFGPGTRLLVL.

The chain uses TRBV6-1 and TRBJ1-6; 8 bases line up with TRBD1. Germline V lookup: CDR1 MNHNS, CDR2 SASEGT. After removal of 2 bases from V and 4 bases from J, the junction contained 10 bases not matched to a gene. This CDR3 is built from 18 residues. The CDR3 sequence: CASSEPNRGDRYNSPLHF. CDR3 nucleotide sequence: TGTGCCAGCAGTGAACCGAACAGGGGGGATAGGTATAATTCACCCCTCCACTTT.

This rearrangement joins TRBV30 to TRBJ2-7; D is ambiguous. Germline-derived CDR1 and CDR2 are GTSNPN and SVGIG (reference sequence). CDR3 length: 12 residues. The V gene lost 5 bases and the J gene lost 2 bases, with 10 bases spanning the gap. The CDR3 sequence: CAWSSHTYEQYF. CDR3 coding DNA: TGTGCCTGGTCGAGCCATACCTACGAGCAGTACTTC.

The chain is built from TRBV2 and TRBJ1-1; D is unresolved. Germline V gene lookup returns CDR1 SNHLY and CDR2 FYNNEI. V was clipped by 6 bases and J by 0 bases, with 8 bases between them. The CDR3 totals 13 residues. CDR3 sequence reads: CASSTFMNTEAFF. CDR3 bases: TGTGCCAGCAGCACATTCATGAACACTGAAGCTTTCTTT.

This chain joins TRBV4-1 and TRBJ1-5; D not certain. With 0 bases removed from V and 0 bases from J, the gap between germline ends came to 18 bases. CDR1 MGHRA and CDR2 YSYEKL come from the germline V gene. The CDR3 runs to 19 residues. The CDR3 region has the DNA TGCGCCAGCAGCCAAGATAGCCGCCAGCAGCCAAATAGCAATCAGCCCCAGCATTTT. Encoded protein: CASSQDSRQQPNSNQPQHF.